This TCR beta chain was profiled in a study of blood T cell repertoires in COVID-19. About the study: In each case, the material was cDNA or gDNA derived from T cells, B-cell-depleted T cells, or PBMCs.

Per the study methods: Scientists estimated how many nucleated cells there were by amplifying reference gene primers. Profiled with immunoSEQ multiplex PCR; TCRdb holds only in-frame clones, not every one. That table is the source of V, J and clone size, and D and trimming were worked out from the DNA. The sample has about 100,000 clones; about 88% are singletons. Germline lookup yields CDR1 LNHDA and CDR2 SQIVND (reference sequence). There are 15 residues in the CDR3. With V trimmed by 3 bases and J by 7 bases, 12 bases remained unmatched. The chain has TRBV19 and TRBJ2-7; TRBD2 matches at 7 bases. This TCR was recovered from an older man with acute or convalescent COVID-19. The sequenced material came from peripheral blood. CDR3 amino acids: CASSIGLADLLEQYF. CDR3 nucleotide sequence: TGTGCCAGTAGTATCGGGCTAGCGGACCTCTTGGAGCAGTACTTC. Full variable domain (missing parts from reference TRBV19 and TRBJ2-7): DGGITQSPKYLFRKEGQNVTLSCEQNLNHDAMYWYRQDPGQGLRLIYYSQIVNDFQKGDIAEGYSVSREKKESFPLTVTSAQKNPTAFYLCASSIGLADLLEQYFGPGTRLTVT.